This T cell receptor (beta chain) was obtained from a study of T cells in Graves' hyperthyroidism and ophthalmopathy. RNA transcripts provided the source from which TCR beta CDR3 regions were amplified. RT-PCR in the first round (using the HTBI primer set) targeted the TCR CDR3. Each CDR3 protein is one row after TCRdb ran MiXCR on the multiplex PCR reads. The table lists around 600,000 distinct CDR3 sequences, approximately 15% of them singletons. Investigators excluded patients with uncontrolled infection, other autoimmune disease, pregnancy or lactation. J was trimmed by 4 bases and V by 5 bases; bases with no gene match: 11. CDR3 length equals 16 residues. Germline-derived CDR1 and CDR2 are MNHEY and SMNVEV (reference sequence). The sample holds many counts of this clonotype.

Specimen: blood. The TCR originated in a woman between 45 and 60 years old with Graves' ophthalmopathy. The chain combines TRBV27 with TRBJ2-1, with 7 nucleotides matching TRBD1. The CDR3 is CASSPRWGQPYNEQFF. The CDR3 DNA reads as TGTGCCAGCAGTCCACGGTGGGGACAGCCTTACAATGAGCAGTTCTTC.